The T cell receptor beta chain under discussion was sequenced for a study of blood T cell repertoires in COVID-19. Study as a whole: PBMCs, B-cell-depleted T cells, or T cells provided the cDNA or gDNA that made up the material.

This clone was observed at least ten times. In the original analysis: Estimation of nucleated cell counts was performed using reference gene primer amplification. TCRdb keeps only in-frame clones here, not all; method: immunoSEQ multiplex PCR. The V and J calls and clone size come from that table; D and trimming were worked out from the DNA. The table records about 100,000 clones, approximately 89% of them present only once. V was shortened by 3 bases and J by 6 bases, with 12 bases between the two germline ends. This CDR3 contains 14 residues. The V gene's germline CDR1 is DFQATT and CDR2 SNEGSKA (reference sequence).

The V call is TRBV20-1, the J call TRBJ1-6; D remains ambiguous. This receptor was taken from a human donor in a cohort sampled during active COVID-19. The specimen was peripheral blood. The CDR3 sequence: CSASDGVSNSPLHF. CDR3 bases: TGCAGTGCTAGTGACGGGGTGAGTAATTCACCCCTCCACTTT.